The clone carrying this T cell receptor beta chain was seen a handful of times. Its matching antigen is unknown. The treatment: 10-day PBMC culture with coronavirus spike peptide pools or control peptides (ViraFEST assay). One should note that the unexposed donor's CD4+ T cells were collected before the COVID-19 pandemic (2011-2018). This sample is part of a study of vaccination and CD4 T cells after COVID-19. CDR3 length: 15 residues. Trimming removed 7 bases from V and 2 bases from J, with 17 bases in between. Germline V gives CDR1 MNHNS, CDR2 SASEGT. Scientists ran DNA taken from cultured CD4+ T cells through the Oncomine TCR Beta short-read assay for sequencing. It was cultured CD4+ T cells from which genomic DNA was extracted. TCRdb itself ran the PCR reads through MiXCR, one entry per CDR3 protein. The repertoire holds some 10,000 distinct CDR3 sequences, 25% to 35% seen once, with about an eighth in the top ten.

The clonotype comes from a human donor in good health. Sequencing was performed on CD4+ T cells from blood, cultured in vitro. The chain is built from TRBV6-1 and TRBJ1-2, with TRBD1 as a possible D gene (5 bases). CDR3: CASKPGPHANYGYTF. CDR3 in DNA: TGTGCCAGCAAACCGGGACCGCACGCGAACTATGGCTACACCTTC.